The 17 T cell receptor beta chains listed next were all sequenced from one sample in a study of OX40 agonist ivuxolimab in advanced cancers. The library came from the immunoSEQ multiplex PCR assay. Entries here come from immuneACCESS through TCRdb and include only in-frame sequences with V and J called. Some clones fail to appear in such tables; in the studies checked, an unresolved V gene covers under half of the shortfall, and the cause of the remainder is unknown. Present in this sample are 30,000 to 35,000 clones, roughly 90% of which were seen just once. 35% to 45% of the sample rests with the top ten. The sample in question was CD4+ or CD8+ T cells sorted from blood, obtained in a trial of the OX40 agonist ivuxolimab. The receptors originated from an adult with an advanced solid tumor such as melanoma, head and neck, liver or kidney cancer.

The genes are TRBV29-1 and TRBJ2-3; TRBD1 aligns across 7 bases. After removal of 4 bases from V and 5 bases from J, the junction contained 6 bases not matched to a gene. This CDR3 comprises 13 residues. Looked up from germline, CDR1 is SQVTM and CDR2 is ANQGSEA. The CDR3 here is CSVVTGVEDTQYF. CDR3 bases: TGCAGCGTTGTTACAGGGGTAGAAGATACGCAGTATTTT.

The chain uses TRBV29-1 and TRBJ2-1; 7 bases are a match to TRBD1. Germline V gene sequence: CDR1 SQVTM, CDR2 ANQGSEA. J gave up 4 bases and V 1 base, and 4 bases lay outside the gene matches. The length of the CDR3 is 14 residues. Here the CDR3 DNA reads TGCAGCGTTGAAGGCCGGGACAGATACAATGAGCAGTTCTTC. Its protein product is CSVEGRDRYNEQFF.

The rearrangement links TRBV28 to TRBJ1-1, with D possibly matching TRBD1 (5 bases). The germline gives CDR1 MDHEN, CDR2 SYDVKM. V was trimmed by 3 bases and J by 4 bases, leaving 12 bases between them. The CDR3 extends over 14 amino acids. The CDR3 loop reads CASSFQGVVTEAFF. The CDR3 bases are TGTGCCAGCAGTTTTCAGGGCGTGGTCACTGAAGCTTTCTTT.

This chain links TRBV6-6 with TRBJ2-7; D tentatively fits TRBD1 or TRBD2 (6 bases each). Per germline, CDR1 MNHNY and CDR2 SVGAGI (reference sequence). CDR3 size: 15 residues. Deletions cut 5 bases from V and 5 bases from J, with 19 bases between. The CDR3, as DNA: TGTGCCAGCAGTCCAAACGTCTGGGGGGCCCACGAGCAGTACTTC. Encoded protein: CASSPNVWGAHEQYF.

The V gene is TRBV6-1, the J gene TRBJ1-5; weak D call: TRBD1 (6 bases). The germline V gene has CDR1 MNHNS and CDR2 SASEGT. Trimming stripped 5 bases from V and 6 bases from J, with 14 bases between. The CDR3 covers 14 residues. CDR3 sequence: CASSPGDGGQPQHF. For the CDR3, the DNA is TGTGCCAGCAGTCCAGGGGATGGCGGTCAGCCCCAGCATTTT.

J is TRBJ1-4 and V is TRBV2, with a tentative D call TRBD1 (6 bases). The V and J ends lost 7 bases and 8 bases respectively, with 17 bases between them. The CDR3 loop spans 14 amino acids. Germline CDR1 is SNHLY and CDR2 is FYNNEI. CDR3 residues: CASNWGQSREKLFF. In nucleotides, the CDR3 is TGTGCCAGCAATTGGGGGCAAAGCCGGGAAAAACTGTTTTTT.

The chain is built from TRBV7-2 and TRBJ2-7, with TRBD2 as a possible D gene (5 bases). This CDR3 is built from 13 residues. Germline lookup yields CDR1 SGHTA and CDR2 FQGNSA. V dropped 6 bases and J dropped 2 bases, with 11 bases sitting between them. CDR3 DNA: TGTGCCAGCAGTCCGCCGGGGACCTACGAGCAGTACTTC. It encodes CASSPPGTYEQYF.

The chain has TRBV7-6 and TRBJ2-7; possible D gene TRBD2, 6 bases. This CDR3 has 15 residues. The ends were cut back, 2 bases at V and 3 bases at J, with 14 bases in the middle. Looked up from germline, CDR1 is SGHVS and CDR2 is FNYEAQ. The CDR3 nucleotides are TGTGCCAGCAGCTTATATGGCCCGGGGGACTACGAGCAGTACTTC. The encoded protein is CASSLYGPGDYEQYF.

This sequence joins TRBV19 and TRBJ2-3; the match to TRBD2 covers 8 bases. This CDR3 region has 15 residues. Germline trimming cut 4 bases from V and 5 bases from J; bases unmatched to any gene: 8. Germline V gives CDR1 LNHDA, CDR2 SQIVND (reference sequence). CDR3 sequence reads: CASSSLAGLGDTQYF. The CDR3 DNA reads as TGTGCCAGTAGTAGCTTAGCGGGGCTTGGAGATACGCAGTATTTT.

This chain connects TRBV25-1 to TRBJ2-1, with D perhaps matching TRBD2 (7 bases). V lost 2 bases, J lost 5 bases, and 19 bases lay in between. Germline V CDR1 and CDR2: MGHDK, SYGVNS. The CDR3 extends over 17 amino acids. For the CDR3, the DNA is TGTGCCAGCAGTGAACACGAGGGGGGGGCTTTTAACAATGAGCAGTTCTTC. It yields the protein CASSEHEGGAFNNEQFF.

The chain has TRBV29-1 and TRBJ1-2; no clear D. CDR1 is SQVTM and CDR2 is ANQGSEA in the germline V gene. Between the trimmed V and J ends, which lost 6 bases and 3 bases, there was a span of 11 bases. CDR3 size: 12 residues. The CDR3 DNA reads as TGCAGCGTCCCCGGGCCCTACTATGGCTACACCTTC. Residues: CSVPGPYYGYTF.

The chain recombines TRBV29-1 with TRBJ1-2; D is perhaps TRBD1 (5 bases). Trimming took off 5 bases at V and 8 bases at J, with 12 bases between the two ends. Germline CDR1 SQVTM, CDR2 ANQGSEA. The CDR3 covers 11 residues. The CDR3: CSVSGGSGYTF. CDR3 bases: TGCAGCGTTTCGGGGGGTAGCGGCTACACCTTC.

This clone was recorded once. The chain is built from TRBV27 and TRBJ1-4, with D unclear. Trimming removed 3 bases from V and 3 bases from J, with 11 bases in between. The CDR3 has 15 residues. From germline, CDR1 is MNHEY and CDR2 SMNVEV (reference sequence). CDR3: CASSFGATSNEKLFF. CDR3 in DNA: TGTGCCAGCAGTTTCGGCGCCACTTCTAATGAAAAACTGTTTTTT. Complete variable domain (other parts from reference TRBV27 and TRBJ1-4): EAQVTQNPRYLITVTGKKLTVTCSQNMNHEYMSWYRQDPGLGLRQIYYSMNVEVTDKGDVPEGYKVSRKEKRNFPLILESPSPNQTSLYFCASSFGATSNEKLFFGSGTQLSVL.

The chain recombines TRBV14 with TRBJ2-5; TRBD1 might be the D (6 bases). V was cut by 5 bases and J by 5 bases, with 18 bases left in between. The germline V gene encodes CDR1 SGHDN and CDR2 FVKESK. The CDR3 extends over 15 amino acids. For the CDR3, the DNA is TGTGCCAGCAGCGCTCCCCGTCAGGGGCGGGAGACCCAGTACTTC. Protein product: CASSAPRQGRETQYF.

The chain employs TRBV6-5 and TRBJ2-3; the D gene is possibly TRBD1 (6 bases). The CDR3 consists of 14 residues. Trimming removed 1 base from V and 3 bases from J, with 8 bases in between. Germline V lookup: CDR1 MNHEY, CDR2 SVGAGI. CDR3 nucleotides: TGTGCCAGCAGTTACTACAGGGAGACAGATACGCAGTATTTT. As protein: CASSYYRETDTQYF.

The rearrangement joins TRBV4-1 to TRBJ1-1; the D is unclear. This CDR3 is built from 15 residues. The germline V gene encodes CDR1 MGHRA and CDR2 YSYEKL. Trimming shortened V by 1 base and J by 5 bases, and 14 bases separated the two germline ends. This CDR3 reads CASSQVVGRVTEAFF. The CDR3 bases are TGCGCCAGCAGCCAAGTCGTAGGGCGTGTGACTGAAGCTTTCTTT.

CDR3 nucleotides: TGTGCCACCAGCGGTTACAGGGACGGCGGCTATGGCTACACCTTC. Its translation: CATSGYRDGGYGYTF. This sequence joins TRBV15 and TRBJ1-2, with D maybe TRBD1 (6 bases). This CDR3 is built from 15 residues. Deletions cut 5 bases from V and 4 bases from J, with 17 bases between. Germline loops: CDR1 LNHNV, CDR2 YYDKDF (reference sequence).